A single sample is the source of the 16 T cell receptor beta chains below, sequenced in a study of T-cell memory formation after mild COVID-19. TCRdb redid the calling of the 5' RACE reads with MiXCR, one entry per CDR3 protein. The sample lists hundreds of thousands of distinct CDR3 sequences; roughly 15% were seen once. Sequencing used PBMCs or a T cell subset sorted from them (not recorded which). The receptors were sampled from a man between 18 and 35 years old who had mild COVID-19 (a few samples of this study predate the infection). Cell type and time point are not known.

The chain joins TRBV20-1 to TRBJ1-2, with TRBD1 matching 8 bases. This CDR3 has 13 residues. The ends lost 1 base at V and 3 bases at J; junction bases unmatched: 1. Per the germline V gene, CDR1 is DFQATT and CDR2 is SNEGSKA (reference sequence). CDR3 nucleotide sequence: TGCAGTGCTAGAGTACAGGGGGACTATGGCTACACCTTC. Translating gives CSARVQGDYGYTF.

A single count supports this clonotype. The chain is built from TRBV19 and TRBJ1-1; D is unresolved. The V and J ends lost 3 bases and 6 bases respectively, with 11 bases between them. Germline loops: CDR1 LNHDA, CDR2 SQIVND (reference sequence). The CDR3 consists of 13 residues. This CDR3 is CASSIAAGSEAFF. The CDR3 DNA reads TGTGCCAGTAGTATTGCAGCGGGGTCTGAAGCTTTCTTT.

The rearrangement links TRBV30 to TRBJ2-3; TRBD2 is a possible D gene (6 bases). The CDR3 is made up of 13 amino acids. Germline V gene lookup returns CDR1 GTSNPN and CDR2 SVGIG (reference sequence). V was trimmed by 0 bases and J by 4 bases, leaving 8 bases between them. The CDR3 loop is CAWSVPGADTQYF. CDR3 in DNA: TGTGCCTGGAGTGTTCCGGGGGCAGATACGCAGTATTTT.

The CDR3 loop reads CASSYWAARSRYNSPLHF. CDR3 sequence (DNA): TGTGCCAGCAGTTATTGGGCCGCAAGGAGCCGATATAATTCACCCCTCCACTTT. V usage is TRBV6-5 and J usage is TRBJ1-6; D is ambiguous. Per germline, CDR1 MNHEY and CDR2 SVGAGI. The CDR3 totals 18 residues. With 3 bases removed from V and 4 bases from J, the gap between germline ends came to 19 bases.

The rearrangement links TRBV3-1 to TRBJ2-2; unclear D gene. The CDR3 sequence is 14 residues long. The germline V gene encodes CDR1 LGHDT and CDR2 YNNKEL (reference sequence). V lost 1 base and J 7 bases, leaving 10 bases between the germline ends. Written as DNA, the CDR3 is TGTGCCAGCAGCCAAGCAGGTCGTGGCGGGGAGCTGTTTTTT. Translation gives CASSQAGRGGELFF.

The CDR3 bases are TGTGCCAGCTCACCAATAGGGGTAAATGGCTACACCTTC. It codes for CASSPIGVNGYTF. The rearrangement uses TRBV18 and TRBJ1-2; D is possibly TRBD1 (5 bases). This CDR3 has 13 residues. Germline lookup yields CDR1 KGHSH and CDR2 LQKENI. The germline V and J ends were trimmed by 2 bases and 6 bases, with 10 bases remaining between them. The complete variable domain, with remaining parts taken from reference TRBV18 and TRBJ1-2, reads NAGVMQNPRHLVRRRGQEARLRCSPMKGHSHVYWYRQLPEEGLKFMVYLQKENIIDESGMPKERFSAEFPKEGPSILRIQQVVRGDSAAYFCASSPIGVNGYTFGSGTRLTVV.

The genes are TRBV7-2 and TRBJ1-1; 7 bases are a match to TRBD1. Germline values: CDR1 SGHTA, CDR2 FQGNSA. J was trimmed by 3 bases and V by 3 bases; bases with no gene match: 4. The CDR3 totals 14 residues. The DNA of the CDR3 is TGTGCCAGCAGCTTTACAACAGGGGACACTGAAGCTTTCTTT. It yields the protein CASSFTTGDTEAFF.

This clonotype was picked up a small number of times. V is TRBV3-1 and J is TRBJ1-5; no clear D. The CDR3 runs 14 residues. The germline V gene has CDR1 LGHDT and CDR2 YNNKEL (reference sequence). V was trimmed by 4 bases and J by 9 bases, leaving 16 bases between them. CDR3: CASSPGRTGAPQHF. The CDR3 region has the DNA TGTGCCAGCAGCCCAGGACGGACTGGTGCGCCCCAGCATTTT.

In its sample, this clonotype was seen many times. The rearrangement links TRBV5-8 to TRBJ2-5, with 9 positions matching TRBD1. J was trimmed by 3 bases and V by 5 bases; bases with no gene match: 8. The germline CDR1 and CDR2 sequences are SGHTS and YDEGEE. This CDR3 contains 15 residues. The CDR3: CASRPKQGAKETQYF. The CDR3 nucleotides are TGTGCCAGCAGGCCTAAACAGGGGGCCAAAGAGACCCAGTACTTC.

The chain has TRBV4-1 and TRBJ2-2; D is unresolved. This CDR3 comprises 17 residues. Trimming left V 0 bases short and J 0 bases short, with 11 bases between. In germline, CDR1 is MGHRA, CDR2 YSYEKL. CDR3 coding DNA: TGCGCCAGCAGCCAAGAGCGGAACGGACCGAACACCGGGGAGCTGTTTTTT. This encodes CASSQERNGPNTGELFF.

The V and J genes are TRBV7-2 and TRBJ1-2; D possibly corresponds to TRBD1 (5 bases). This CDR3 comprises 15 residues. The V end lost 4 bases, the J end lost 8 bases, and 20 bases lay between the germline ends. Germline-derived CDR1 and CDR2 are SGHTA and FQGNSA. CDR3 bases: TGTGCCAGCAGCTCCCACGGCGAGGGGAGGCAAGGCTACACCTTC. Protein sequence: CASSSHGEGRQGYTF.

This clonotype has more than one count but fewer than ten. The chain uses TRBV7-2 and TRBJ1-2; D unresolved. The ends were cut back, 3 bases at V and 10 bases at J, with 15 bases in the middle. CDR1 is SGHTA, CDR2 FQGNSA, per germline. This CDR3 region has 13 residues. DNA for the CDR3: TGTGCCAGCAGCTTCGTGCAGGTCATGGACTACACCTTC. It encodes CASSFVQVMDYTF. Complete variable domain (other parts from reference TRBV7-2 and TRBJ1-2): GAGVSQSPSNKVTEKGKDVELRCDPISGHTALYWYRQSLGQGLEFLIYFQGNSAPDKSGLPSDRFSAERTGGSVSTLTIQRTQQEDSAVYLCASSFVQVMDYTFGSGTRLTVV.

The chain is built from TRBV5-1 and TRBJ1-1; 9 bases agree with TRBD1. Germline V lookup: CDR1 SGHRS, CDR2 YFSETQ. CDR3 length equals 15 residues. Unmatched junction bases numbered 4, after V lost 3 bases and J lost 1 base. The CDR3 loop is CASSWTGATNTEAFF. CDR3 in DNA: TGCGCCAGCAGCTGGACAGGGGCCACGAACACTGAAGCTTTCTTT.

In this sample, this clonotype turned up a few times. CDR3 in amino acids: CASSWDAKEANYGYTF. The CDR3 coding sequence is TGTGCCAGCAGCTGGGATGCGAAGGAGGCTAACTATGGCTACACCTTC. The chain employs TRBV7-9 and TRBJ1-2; D gene uncertain. The CDR3 is 16 amino acids. CDR1 SEHNR and CDR2 FQNEAQ come from the germline V gene (reference sequence). Trimming took 4 bases from V and 0 from J, leaving 15 bases between them.

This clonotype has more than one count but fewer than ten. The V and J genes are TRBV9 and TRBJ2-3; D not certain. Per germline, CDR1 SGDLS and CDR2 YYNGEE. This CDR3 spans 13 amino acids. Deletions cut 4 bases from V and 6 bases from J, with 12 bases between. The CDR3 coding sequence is TGTGCCAGCAGCCCAGGTGGGCTGGATACGCAGTATTTT. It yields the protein CASSPGGLDTQYF.

The DNA for the CDR3 is TGTGCCAGCAGTTACGTGGGGAGCGACCTGGCTGGGGATACGCAGTATTTT. Its translation: CASSYVGSDLAGDTQYF. The chain recombines TRBV6-2 or TRBV6-3 with TRBJ2-3; the D gene is possibly TRBD2 (5 bases). The CDR3 consists of 17 residues. Germline V gene data show CDR1 as MNHEY and CDR2 as SVGEGT. V was shortened by 2 bases and J by 6 bases, with 21 bases between the two germline ends.